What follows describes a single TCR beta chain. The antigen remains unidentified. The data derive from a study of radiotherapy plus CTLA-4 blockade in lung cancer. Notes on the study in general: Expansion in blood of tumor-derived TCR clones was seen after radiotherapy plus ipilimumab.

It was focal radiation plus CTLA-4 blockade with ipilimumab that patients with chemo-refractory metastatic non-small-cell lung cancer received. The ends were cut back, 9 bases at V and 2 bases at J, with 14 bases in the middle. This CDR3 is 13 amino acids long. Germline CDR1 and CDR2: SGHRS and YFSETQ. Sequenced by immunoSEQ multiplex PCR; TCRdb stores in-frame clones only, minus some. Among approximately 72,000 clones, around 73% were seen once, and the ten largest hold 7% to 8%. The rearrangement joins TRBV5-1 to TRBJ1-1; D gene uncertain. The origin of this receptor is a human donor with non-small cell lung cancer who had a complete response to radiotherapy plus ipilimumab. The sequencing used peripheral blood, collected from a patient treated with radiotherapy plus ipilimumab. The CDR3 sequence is CATAIGVNTEAFF. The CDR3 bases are TGCGCCACCGCGATAGGAGTCAACACTGAAGCTTTCTTT.